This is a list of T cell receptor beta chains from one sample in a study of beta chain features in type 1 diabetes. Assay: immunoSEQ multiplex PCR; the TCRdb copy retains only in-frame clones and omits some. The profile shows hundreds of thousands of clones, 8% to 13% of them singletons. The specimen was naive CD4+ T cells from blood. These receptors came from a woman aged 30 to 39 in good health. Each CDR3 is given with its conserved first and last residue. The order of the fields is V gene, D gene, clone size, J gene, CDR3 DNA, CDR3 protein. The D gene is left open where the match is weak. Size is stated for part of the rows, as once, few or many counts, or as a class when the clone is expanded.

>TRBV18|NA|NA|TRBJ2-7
TGTGCCAGCTCACCACCGGGGAGAGGCGAGCAGTACTTC
CASSPPGRGEQYF
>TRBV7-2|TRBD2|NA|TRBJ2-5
TGTGCCAGCAGCTCCGAGGGACTAGCGAGGGAGACCCAGTACTTC
CASSSEGLARETQYF
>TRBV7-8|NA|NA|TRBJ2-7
TGTGCCAGCAGCTTAGCGCGGGAATACGAGCAGTACTTC
CASSLAREYEQYF
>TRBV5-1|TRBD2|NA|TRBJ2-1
TGCGCCAGCAGCCCCGGGACTAGGACCTACAATGAGCAGTTCTTC
CASSPGTRTYNEQFF
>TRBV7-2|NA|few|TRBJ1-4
TGTGCCAGCAGCTCGCTGGGGGGTAATGAAAAACTGTTTTTT
CASSSLGGNEKLFF
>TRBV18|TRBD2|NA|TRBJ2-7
TGTGCCAGCTCACCAGGACTAGCGGAGGACTACGAGCAGTACTTC
CASSPGLAEDYEQYF
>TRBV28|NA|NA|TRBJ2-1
TGTGCCAGCAGTGGGACTCCCGGGGCTGAGCAGTTCTTC
CASSGTPGAEQFF
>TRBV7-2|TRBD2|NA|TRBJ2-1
TGTGCCAGCAGTCTGGGACTAGCTCCGAATGAGCAGTTCTTC
CASSLGLAPNEQFF
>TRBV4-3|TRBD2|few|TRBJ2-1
TGCGCCAGCAGCCAACTAGCGGGAGCCTACAATGAGCAGTTCTTC
CASSQLAGAYNEQFF
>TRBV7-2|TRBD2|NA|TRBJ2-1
TGTGCCAGCAGCCTAGTAGCGGGCCTGAGCTCCTACAATGAGCAGTTCTTC
CASSLVAGLSSYNEQFF
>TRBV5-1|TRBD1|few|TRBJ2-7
TGCGCCAGCAGTGAGGGACAGGCCTACGAGCAGTACTTC
CASSEGQAYEQYF
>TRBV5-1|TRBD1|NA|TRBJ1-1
TGCGCCAGCAGCTTGTCTCGGGACAGGGTTTACGCTGAAGCTTTCTTT
CASSLSRDRVYAEAFF
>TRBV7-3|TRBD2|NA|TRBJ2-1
TGTGCCAGCAGCAAAACTAGCGGGAGCGGTGAGCAGTTCTTC
CASSKTSGSGEQFF
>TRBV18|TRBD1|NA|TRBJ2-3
TGTGCCAGCTCACCTCGGGGACAGGGTGAAGCAGATACGCAGTATTTT
CASSPRGQGEADTQYF
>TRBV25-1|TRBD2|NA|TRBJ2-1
TGTGCCAGCAGTGAATTGGGACTAGCGGACAATGAGCAGTTCTTC
CASSELGLADNEQFF
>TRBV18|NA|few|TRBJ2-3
TGTGCCAGCTCCGCTAGCGGCACAGATACGCAGTATTTT
CASSASGTDTQYF
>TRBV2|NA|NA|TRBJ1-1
TGTGCCAGCAGAGCGGGACCCCGGTGGACTGAAGCTTTCTTT
CASRAGPRWTEAFF
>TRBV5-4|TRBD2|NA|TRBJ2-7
TGTGCCAGCAGCTTAACTTCGCTAGCGGGAACTCCCCGCGAGCAGTACTTC
CASSLTSLAGTPREQYF
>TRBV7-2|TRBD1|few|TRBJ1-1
TGTGCCGGCACGACAGGGTGGTCTGAAGCTTTCTTT
CAGTTGWSEAFF
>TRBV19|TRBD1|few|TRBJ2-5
TGTGCCAGTAAAGTCGACAGGGGGCAAGGCGAGACCCAGTACTTC
CASKVDRGQGETQYF
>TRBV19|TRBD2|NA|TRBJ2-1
TGTGCCAGTAGTTCCGGGACTAGCGGGTACAATGAGCAGTTCTTC
CASSSGTSGYNEQFF
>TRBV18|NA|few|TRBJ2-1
TGTGCCAGCTCACCTGGGCAGGGTTTCAATGAGCAGTTCTTC
CASSPGQGFNEQFF
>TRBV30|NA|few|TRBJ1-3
TGTGCCTGGAACAGGGTCCGGACCATATATTTT
CAWNRVRTIYF
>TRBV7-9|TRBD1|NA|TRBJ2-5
TGTGCCAGCAGCACCGGGACAGGGGGCGAACGTTGGGAGACCCAGTACTTC
CASSTGTGGERWETQYF
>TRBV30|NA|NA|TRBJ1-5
TGTGCCTGGAGTGTAAGTTCTGCGAATCAGCCCCAGCATTTT
CAWSVSSANQPQHF
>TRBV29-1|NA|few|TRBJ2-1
TGCAGCGTTGGTATCTACAATGAGCAGTTCTTC
CSVGIYNEQFF
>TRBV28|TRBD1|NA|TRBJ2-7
TGTGCCAGCAGTCAGTGGACAGGAGGAACCTACGAGCAGTACTTC
CASSQWTGGTYEQYF
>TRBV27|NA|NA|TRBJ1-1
TGTGCCAGCAGTTTGAGCTGGAGAGGGGAGGCCACTGAAGCTTTCTTT
CASSLSWRGEATEAFF
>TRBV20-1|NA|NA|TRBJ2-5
TGCAGTGCTAGACTATTGGAGACCCAGTACTTC
CSARLLETQYF
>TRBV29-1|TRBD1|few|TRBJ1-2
TGCAGCGTCCGCAGGGGGCGTGACTATGGCTACACCTTC
CSVRRGRDYGYTF
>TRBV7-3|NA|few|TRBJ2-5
TGTGCCAGCAGCCCCGTCTTCGGGGATACAGAGACCCAGTACTTC
CASSPVFGDTETQYF